A single sample gave rise to the 15 T cell receptor beta chains below, sequenced in a study of vaccination effects on CD4 cells after COVID-19. A roughly ten-day culture period preceded the isolation of CD4+ T cells. The assay was immunoSEQ multiplex PCR, and TCRdb's table has in-frame clones only and misses some. Among about 72,000 clones, approximately 71% were seen once, and the ten largest hold under 2.5%. These receptors' targets are unknown. Sequenced material: CD4+ T cells from PBMCs cultured without peptide, taken before COVID-19 vaccination. All receptors come from a human donor who received a COVID-19 vaccine.

The chain combines TRBV19 with TRBJ1-2; a possible D gene is TRBD1 (6 bases). CDR3 length: 15 residues. V lost 2 bases and J lost 2, with 12 bases in between. The germline V gene encodes CDR1 LNHDA and CDR2 SQIVND (reference sequence). The CDR3 region is CASSIRDTINYGYTF. CDR3 nucleotides: TGTGCCAGTAGTATAAGGGACACAATCAACTATGGCTACACCTTC.

The chain carries TRBV27 and TRBJ1-2; tentatively, D is TRBD1 (5 bases). Trimming stripped 5 bases from V and 8 bases from J, with 18 bases between. This CDR3 spans 14 amino acids. Germline-derived CDR1 and CDR2 are MNHEY and SMNVEV (reference sequence). CDR3 DNA: TGTGCCAGCAGTAGAACGGGGGATCTGCTCGGCTACACCTTC. This codes for CASSRTGDLLGYTF.

The chain links TRBV4-3 to TRBJ2-1, with D perhaps matching TRBD2 (5 bases). The germline V and J ends were trimmed by 3 bases and 10 bases, with 28 bases remaining between them. The CDR3 is made up of 18 amino acids. CDR1 and CDR2 (germline): LGHNA, YSLEER. CDR3 amino acids: CASSQGVVGSPREVEQFF. The CDR3 region has the DNA TGCGCCAGCAGCCAGGGTGTTGTTGGGTCTCCACGGGAAGTAGAGCAGTTCTTC.

The chain has TRBV5-8 and TRBJ2-7; 7 positions agree with TRBD1. In germline, CDR1 is SGHTS, CDR2 YDEGEE. CDR3 length: 16 residues. V lost 1 base to trimming and J lost 7 bases; unmatched junction nucleotides: 14. CDR3 nucleotide sequence: TGTGCCAGCAGCTTGTATCGGGACAGCCTACCTTGGGAGCAGTACGTC. This encodes CASSLYRDSLPWEQYV.

CDR3 sequence reads: CASSLGSVATYEQYV. CDR3 DNA: TGTGCCAGCAGCTTAGGTAGCGTCGCGACTTACGAGCAGTACGTC. The chain uses TRBV7-2 and TRBJ2-7; a possible D gene is TRBD2 (5 bases). The germline CDR1 and CDR2 sequences are SGHTA and FQGNSA. The ends were cut back, 1 base at V and 4 bases at J, with 14 bases in the middle. The CDR3 covers 15 residues.

CDR3 bases: TGTGCCAGCAGCTTTGCGGTTGGCACAGATACGCAGTATTTT. Encoded protein: CASSFAVGTDTQYF. The chain employs TRBV7-9 and TRBJ2-3, with D uncertain. The CDR3 covers 14 residues. Deletions cut 3 bases from V and 1 base from J, with 8 bases between. Germline values: CDR1 SEHNR, CDR2 FQNEAQ (reference sequence). The variable domain in full, completed from reference TRBV7-9 and TRBJ2-3, reads DTGVSQNPRHKITKRGQNVTFRCDPISEHNRLYWYRQTLGQGPEFLTYFQNEAQLEKSRLLSDRFSAERPKGSFSTLEIQRTEQGDSAMYLCASSFAVGTDTQYFGPGTRLTVL.

This sequence joins TRBV6-5 and TRBJ2-5; 7 nucleotides match TRBD1. V lost 6 bases, J lost 9 bases, and 10 bases stayed unmatched. The CDR3 runs 13 residues. Germline-derived CDR1 and CDR2 are MNHEY and SVGAGI. This CDR3 is CASSTTGLGAQYF. The CDR3 DNA reads TGTGCCAGCAGCACGACAGGGCTCGGGGCCCAGTACTTC.

CDR3 nucleotide sequence: TGTGCCAGCAGTAACCAGGTCACAGATACGCAGTATTTT. It specifies CASSNQVTDTQYF. The genes are TRBV27 and TRBJ2-3; D unclear. Germline-derived CDR1 and CDR2 are MNHEY and SMNVEV (reference sequence). V was trimmed by 5 bases and J by 2 bases, leaving 8 bases between them. The CDR3 is made up of 13 amino acids.

The rearrangement joins TRBV7-2 to TRBJ2-2, with D uncertain. The ends were cut back, 5 bases at V and 3 bases at J, with 16 bases in the middle. CDR3 length: 16 amino acids. CDR1 is SGHTA, CDR2 FQGNSA, per germline. CDR3 amino acids: CASSPPTGSDTGELFF. In DNA form, the CDR3 reads TGTGCCAGCAGCCCACCAACCGGGTCGGACACCGGGGAGCTGTTTTTT.

This chain uses TRBV19 with TRBJ1-2; tentatively, D is TRBD1 (6 bases). This CDR3 has 13 residues. V was shortened by 3 bases and J by 8 bases, with 13 bases between the two germline ends. Looked up from germline, CDR1 is LNHDA and CDR2 is SQIVND (reference sequence). The CDR3 nucleotides read TGTGCCAGTAGTATTTTACAGGGAAACGGCTACACCTTC. It translates to CASSILQGNGYTF.

In this sample, this clone turned up a few times. The V gene is TRBV11-2, the J gene TRBJ2-5; TRBD2 is a possible D gene (6 bases). Germline CDR1 is SGHAT and CDR2 is FQNNGV. This CDR3 is 15 amino acids long. The germline V and J ends were trimmed by 6 bases and 5 bases, with 19 bases remaining between them. The CDR3 sequence is CASRDGTAQLETQYF. In DNA, the CDR3 is TGTGCCAGCAGGGATGGGACTGCCCAGCTCGAGACCCAGTACTTC.

This clone was observed a handful of times. The gene calls are TRBV24-1 and TRBJ1-1; D gene unclear. The V gene's germline CDR1 is KGHDR and CDR2 SFDVKD. The V end was cut by 5 bases, the J end by 4 bases, with 10 bases between. The CDR3 length is 13 residues. The CDR3 is CATSAGSSTEAFF. The CDR3 nucleotides are TGTGCCACCAGTGCGGGGAGCTCCACTGAAGCTTTCTTT.

This chain joins TRBV24-1 and TRBJ1-6, with TRBD1 matching over 8 bases. V was pared by 9 bases and J by 7 bases, with 4 bases of the junction left unmatched. Germline CDR1 is KGHDR and CDR2 is SFDVKD. The CDR3 loop spans 13 amino acids. The CDR3 loop is CATQGQANSPLHF. Here the CDR3 DNA reads TGTGCCACCCAGGGACAGGCAAATTCACCCCTCCACTTT.

The rearrangement links TRBV18 to TRBJ1-1; 7 nucleotides match TRBD1. This CDR3 contains 14 residues. The J segment lost 5 bases and the V segment lost 5 bases, leaving 8 bases of the junction unmatched. Germline CDR1 reads KGHSH; CDR2 reads LQKENI. The CDR3 reads CASSRDRAATEAFF. CDR3 DNA: TGTGCCAGCTCAAGAGACAGGGCGGCGACTGAAGCTTTCTTT.

The V and J genes are TRBV30 and TRBJ1-5; D not resolved. The V end lost 0 bases, the J end lost 7 bases, and 10 bases lay between the germline ends. Germline loops: CDR1 GTSNPN, CDR2 SVGIG (reference sequence). The CDR3 length is 13 residues. This CDR3 is CAWSVLDGQPQHF. The CDR3 nucleotides are TGTGCCTGGAGTGTATTGGACGGCCAGCCCCAGCATTTT.